The T cell receptor beta chain described here comes from a study of T cell responses to AZD1222 COVID-19 vaccine. On this clone itself: Its antigen is not identified.

The assay was immunoSEQ multiplex PCR, and TCRdb's table has in-frame clones only and misses some. This repertoire shows about 160,000 clones, around 94% found once; its top ten account for about 1%. General observations from the study: Two AZD1222 administrations were followed by greater Spike-specific TCR breadth and depth.

V lost 0 bases, J lost 5 bases, and 20 bases lay in between. The CDR3 length is 17 residues. Germline loops: CDR1 SGHRS, CDR2 YFSETQ. The chain employs TRBV5-1 and TRBJ2-5; D possibly corresponds to TRBD1 (6 bases). This TCR derives from an adult in good health. This material consisted of peripheral blood, taken on day 0 of AZD1222 vaccination. The CDR3 DNA is TGCGCCAGCAGCTTGGCCAAGGGGCAGGGGACCTCGGAGACCCAGTACTTC. This sequence encodes CASSLAKGQGTSETQYF.